This paragraph reports one T cell receptor beta chain. This clonotype was seen only a few times. The antigen it binds to is not known. The input lacks base qualities; no much larger clone sits a single base away. The library was generated by 5' RACE. Sequencing relied on an Illumina HiSeq 2000. A universal primer binding site was introduced by template switching, and a unique molecular identifier was present in the final cDNA, enabling accurate counting of TCR cDNA molecules. First-strand cDNA for TCR alpha and beta chains was synthesized from specific primers in the conserved constant-segment region. To control for contamination, every cDNA library was double barcoded, receiving both a SMART-Mk sample barcode and Illumina barcodes. TruSeq adapter sequences and Illumina sample barcodes were added in two successive PCR steps. The Illumina HiSeq platform was used with custom primers to sequence TCR alpha and beta cDNA libraries. Per the authors' processing: Raw reads were processed with MiGEC to extract unique molecular identifiers, and MiXCR was used to determine CDR3 positions. Recombination models were inferred per individual with the repgenHMM and IGoR tools using an EM algorithm. The analysis of shared clonotypes was done with the tcR package in R, with sharing normalized by the product of cloneset sizes. To study raw recombination free of thymic and clonal selection effects, out-of-frame nonproductive sequences were analyzed. TCRdb reprocessing: public reads trimmed at Q25 with fastp, clones called with MiXCR, in-frame beta chains kept. Each CDR3 protein gets just one entry, which takes the most common genes and DNA from the rows behind it. The V and J calls here are based on TCRdb, not the publication. The sample data list 430,000 or so distinct CDR3 sequences, and roughly 24% of these were observed just once. The ten largest clones represent 2.9% of the sample.

The data are from a study of identical twins (dated by TCRdb to 2016 to 2017). With regard to the full study: The study deep-sequenced TCR alpha and beta repertoires from monozygotic twins, unrelated adults of various ages and cord blood to test whether fetal clonotypes persist. Replicate twin experiments were performed at different times using different library preparation protocols to rule out contamination.

Every donor in the study was a healthy Caucasian. The twin cohort consisted of three pairs of female monozygotic twins, all aged about 18 to 29 years. Positive isolation kits from Invitrogen were used to isolate the CD4+ and CD8+ T cell populations. At the junction V is shortened by 7 bases and J by 2 bases; bases outside the gene matches: 14. CDR1 and CDR2 are drawn from the germline V gene (reference sequence): SEHNR, FQNEAQ. The CDR3, from cysteine to phenylalanine, totals 17 residues. CDR3 DNA only is kept here, 51 bases in frame from base 1. Overall study outcomes, separate from this receptor: Fewer insertions were carried by abundant cord blood beta clonotypes; a weaker similar trend was observed in young adult naive repertoires, while no such trend was observed in memory repertoires. Because the same donors could not be followed over many years, the conclusions depended on cross-sectional statistical analysis. In beta out-of-frame sequences, excess twin sharing was weaker, because having fewer shared sequences lowered the signal-to-noise ratio. Out-of-frame TCR alpha sequences shared between twins showed an excess of low generation-probability sequences compared with coincidental sharing between unrelated individuals. Invariant T cells such as MAIT and iNKT could partly confound zero-insertion analyses, although diverse VJ usage argued against such confounding for most clonotypes. In monozygotic twins, recombination models systematically underestimated out-of-frame TCR alpha sharing, but the models matched the sharing seen between unrelated individuals.

This sample also appeared in a second study, on T cells expressing NK-cell markers. The second study's paper adds: TCR beta-chain repertoires were profiled in sorted CD3+CD56+NKG2C+, CD3+CD56+NKG2C- and CD3+CD56-NKG2C+ T-cell subsets from fewer than 10 donors. Among the eight sequenced donors, only one was HCMV-seronegative, while the other seven were HCMV-seropositive. In several experiments an anti-gammadeltaTCR antibody was added to restrict sorting to alphabetaTCR-expressing T cells. In roughly 6 donors, the dominant CD3+CD56+NKG2C+ clonotypes ranked among the top 10 CD8+ clonotypes, making up roughly 1.0-7.0% of CD8+ T cells. Those dominant clonotypes were again the most abundant among CD3+CD56-NKG2C+ cells in a few donors, at roughly 25-65%. Whether the expanded NKG2C-expressing T cell clones were specific for HCMV antigens remained unclear. Randomly selected healthy volunteers, three men and five women, were used as the eight sequenced donors. HCMV serostatus was determined by detecting HCMV-specific IgG in serum with a commercial ELISA kit. MIGEC was used to demultiplex reads and group the reads by UMI, and MiTCR was used to assemble and quantify clonotypes. To remove erroneous sequences, TCR cDNA sequences were retained only when supported by two or more reads. Downstream repertoire analysis used the tcR package, and clonotypes were matched across fractions by CDR3 nucleotide sequence plus V segment. VDJmatch was used to annotate antigen specificity against VDJdb, with one amino acid substitution in CDR3 permitted.

The rearranged chain carries TRBV7-9 and TRBJ1-5; TRBD1 agrees with 7 junctional bases. The source of this sequence is a woman aged 18-29 years in good health. Sequencing used CD4+ T cells sorted from blood. The nucleotide sequence is TGTGCCAGCATCCCTGCGACAGGGACGTTGGGCAATCAGCCCCAGCATTTT. Translated, it reads CASIPATGTLGNQPQHF.